One sample yielded the 14 T cell receptor beta chains listed below, sequenced in a study of post-analysis software for immune sequencing data. These TCRs are of unknown antigen specificity. Unique molecular identifiers were carried by the TCR beta cDNA libraries. Using its own MiXCR run on the PCR reads, TCRdb lists one record per CDR3 protein. The repertoire holds approximately 440,000 distinct CDR3 sequences, with 40% to 55% as singletons. General study findings and limits: Controls had lower frequencies than patients of four or five TRBV segments, which included TRBV5-6, TRBV5-1 and TRBV20-1.

Sequencing used blood. The receptors stem from a girl between 5 and 17 years old with multiple sclerosis.

The V gene is TRBV27, the J gene TRBJ2-1; 8 bases are shared with TRBD2. V trimming: 5 bases; J trimming: 9 bases; junction bases outside the gene matches: 12. The CDR3 is 15 residues long. In germline, CDR1 is MNHEY, CDR2 SMNVEV (reference sequence). The CDR3 nucleotides are TGTGCCAGCAGTCCTGGATTAGCGGGAAGGGGTGAGCAGTTCTTC. Its protein product is CASSPGLAGRGEQFF.

This chain uses TRBV7-9 with TRBJ2-7; 11 bases agree with TRBD1. The ends lost 3 bases at V and 3 bases at J; junction bases unmatched: 7. The CDR3 is made up of 16 amino acids. The germline CDR1 and CDR2 sequences are SEHNR and FQNEAQ (reference sequence). The CDR3 loop reads CASSLGTGQGGYEQYF. The CDR3 region has the DNA TGTGCCAGCAGCTTGGGAACGGGACAGGGGGGCTACGAGCAGTACTTC.

This clonotype was seen a handful of times. V is TRBV2 and J is TRBJ1-2, with TRBD1 as a possible D gene (6 bases). Germline V CDR1 and CDR2: SNHLY, FYNNEI. Trimming removed 6 bases from V and 7 bases from J, with 27 bases in between. CDR3 length: 17 amino acids. CDR3 sequence: CASRHNLSRGGGGGYTF. As DNA, the CDR3 is TGTGCCAGCAGACACAACCTGTCCAGGGGAGGTGGTGGTGGCTACACCTTC.

This chain connects TRBV27 to TRBJ2-6; 12 bases are a match to TRBD2. CDR3 length equals 18 residues. CDR1 is MNHEY, CDR2 SMNVEV, per germline (reference sequence). V shed 5 bases and J 0 bases; nucleotides not matched to a gene: 5. CDR3 protein: CASSTRLAGDSGANVLTF. The CDR3 DNA reads as TGTGCCAGCAGTACACGACTAGCGGGGGACTCTGGGGCCAACGTCCTGACTTTC.

The DNA for the CDR3 is TGCAGCGTTGCATTGAGGAGCTCCTACAATGAGCAGTTCTTC. Residues: CSVALRSSYNEQFF. The J gene is TRBJ2-1, the V gene TRBV29-1, with no clear D. This CDR3 comprises 14 residues. The V gene lost 4 bases and the J gene lost 0 bases, with 10 bases spanning the gap. The germline V gene encodes CDR1 SQVTM and CDR2 ANQGSEA.

V usage is TRBV7-9 and J usage is TRBJ2-5; tentatively, D is TRBD1 (5 bases). This CDR3 region has 15 residues. The germline CDR1 and CDR2 sequences are SEHNR and FQNEAQ (reference sequence). Trimming removed 2 bases from V and 11 bases from J, with 21 bases in between. DNA of the CDR3: TGTGCCAGCAGCTTATTTAACGGACCTACGAAGGGGCAGTACTTC. This codes for CASSLFNGPTKGQYF.

This clonotype showed up many times. V usage is TRBV5-1 and J usage is TRBJ2-1; 9 bases line up with TRBD1. Germline trimming cut 3 bases from V and 6 bases from J; bases unmatched to any gene: 4. The length of the CDR3 is 14 residues. Germline values: CDR1 SGHRS, CDR2 YFSETQ. In DNA, the CDR3 is TGCGCCAGCAGCTCTCCGGGACAGGGCAATGAGCAGTTCTTC. Translated: CASSSPGQGNEQFF.

The CDR3 reads CASIFETEVRGYTF. In nucleotides, the CDR3 is TGTGCCAGCATTTTCGAGACAGAAGTACGCGGCTACACCTTC. The J gene is TRBJ1-2, the V gene TRBV6-6, with D perhaps TRBD1 (5 bases). In germline, CDR1 is MNHNY, CDR2 SVGAGI (reference sequence). Trimming cost V 7 bases and J 8 bases, with 20 bases left between them. The CDR3 spans 14 residues.

In DNA form, the CDR3 reads TGTGCCAGCAGCCCCCGGACAGTAAAGCATGATCAGACTTACAATGAGCAGTTCTTC. It yields the protein CASSPRTVKHDQTYNEQFF. The V call is TRBV7-9, the J call TRBJ2-1; the D gene is possibly TRBD1 (6 bases). V lost 5 bases and J lost 4, with 27 bases in between. The CDR3 spans 19 residues. Germline V gene lookup returns CDR1 SEHNR and CDR2 FQNEAQ (reference sequence).

The chain joins TRBV29-1 to TRBJ1-1, with a weak D call TRBD1 (6 bases). This CDR3 has 12 residues. V was trimmed by 0 bases and J by 7 bases, leaving 9 bases between them. The V gene's germline CDR1 is SQVTM and CDR2 ANQGSEA. In DNA form, the CDR3 reads TGCAGCGTTGAAGACAGGGGATTTGAAGCTTTCTTT. Its translation: CSVEDRGFEAFF.

V is TRBV29-1 and J is TRBJ2-3; D is unclear. This CDR3 comprises 12 residues. V dropped 2 bases and J dropped 4 bases, with 7 bases sitting between them. Per the germline V gene, CDR1 is SQVTM and CDR2 is ANQGSEA. This CDR3 reads CSVESYSDTQYF. Here the CDR3 DNA reads TGCAGCGTTGAAAGCTACTCAGATACGCAGTATTTT.

This clonotype was seen a handful of times. This chain uses TRBV6-5 with TRBJ2-5; the D gene is possibly TRBD2 (5 bases). Trimming stripped 6 bases from V and 3 bases from J, with 8 bases between. The CDR3 runs to 12 residues. CDR1 is MNHEY, CDR2 SVGAGI, per germline. The CDR3 reads CASRGAEETQYF. The CDR3 DNA reads as TGTGCCAGCAGGGGAGCGGAAGAGACCCAGTACTTC.

This chain uses TRBV5-1 with TRBJ2-7; D possibly matches TRBD1 or TRBD2 (5 bases each). The CDR3 consists of 14 residues. Trimming pared 0 bases from V and 7 bases from J, leaving 14 bases between. The germline V gene has CDR1 SGHRS and CDR2 YFSETQ. DNA for the CDR3: TGCGCCAGCAGCTTGGGGGCAGGGAGAGGGGAGCAGTACTTC. Translation gives CASSLGAGRGEQYF.

The V and J genes are TRBV6-2 or TRBV6-3 and TRBJ1-1, with 7 bases lining up with TRBD1. This CDR3 is 13 amino acids long. CDR1 and CDR2 from the germline V gene are MNHEY and SVGEGT. J was trimmed by 1 base and V by 7 bases; bases with no gene match: 3. The CDR3, as DNA: TGTGCCAGCAAAGGGGACAGGAACACTGAAGCTTTCTTT. Translation gives CASKGDRNTEAFF.